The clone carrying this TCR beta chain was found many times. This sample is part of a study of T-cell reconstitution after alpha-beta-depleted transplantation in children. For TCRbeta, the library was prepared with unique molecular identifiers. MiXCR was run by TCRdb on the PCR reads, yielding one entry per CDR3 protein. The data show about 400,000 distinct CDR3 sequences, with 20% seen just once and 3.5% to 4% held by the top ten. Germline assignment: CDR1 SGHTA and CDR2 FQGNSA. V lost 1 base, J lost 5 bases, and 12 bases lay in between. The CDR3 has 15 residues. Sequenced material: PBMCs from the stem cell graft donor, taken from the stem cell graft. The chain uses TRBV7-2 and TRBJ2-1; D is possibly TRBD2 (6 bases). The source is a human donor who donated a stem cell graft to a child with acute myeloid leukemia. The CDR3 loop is CASSLGLGPNNEQFF. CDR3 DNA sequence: TGTGCCAGCAGCTTAGGACTAGGGCCCAACAATGAGCAGTTCTTC.